The 17 T cell receptor beta chains below come from one sample, sequenced in a study of CD8 T cells in ankylosing spondylitis. The antigens for these receptors are not known. General study results and limits: Seemingly distinctive of ankylosing spondylitis blood was a TCR beta motif formed by eight highly homologous variants.

MiXCR, run by TCRdb on the 5' RACE reads, gives a single entry per CDR3 protein. Here the sample spans a few hundred thousand distinct CDR3 sequences, more than 9.5% being singletons. Sample: blood, either unsorted or a sorted T cell fraction (not recorded which). The source is a male donor with ankylosing spondylitis.

CDR3 sequence (DNA): TGTGCCAGCAGTTTAACGAACTACAATGAGCAGTTCTTC. Its protein product is CASSLTNYNEQFF. The chain employs TRBV27 and TRBJ2-1; D gene uncertain. The CDR3 loop spans 13 amino acids. Between the trimmed V and J ends, which lost 2 bases and 3 bases, there was a span of 5 bases. Looked up from germline, CDR1 is MNHEY and CDR2 is SMNVEV (reference sequence).

This clonotype was seen more than once but under ten times. V gene TRBV5-1 combines with J gene TRBJ2-3, with a possible D match to TRBD1 (5 bases). CDR1 and CDR2 (germline): SGHRS, YFSETQ. V was shortened by 0 bases and J by 6 bases, with 8 bases between the two germline ends. The CDR3 runs to 13 residues. The CDR3 spells CASSLGTQDTQYF. The CDR3 coding sequence is TGCGCCAGCAGCTTGGGGACACAGGATACGCAGTATTTT.

The chain carries TRBV7-8 and TRBJ2-3; tentatively, D is TRBD2 (6 bases). Trimming pared 4 bases from V and 0 bases from J, leaving 17 bases between. The CDR3 totals 17 residues. CDR1 SGHVS and CDR2 FQNEAQ come from the germline V gene. CDR3 amino acids: CASSSVWRAVSTDTQYF. For the CDR3, the DNA is TGTGCCAGCAGCTCGGTTTGGAGGGCCGTTAGCACAGATACGCAGTATTTT.

Note on this clonotype: The junction and the germline gene differ at one end; a read error may be behind it. V usage is TRBV13 and J usage is TRBJ2-1, with TRBD1 matching 7 bases. Germline V gene data show CDR1 as PRHDT and CDR2 as FYEKMQ (reference sequence). CDR3 size: 13 residues. The CDR3 reads CASSPSRTGHGVF. DNA of the CDR3: TGTGCCAGCAGCCCCTCCAGGACAGGCCATGGGGTCTTC.

This clonotype has a handful of counts. This chain uses TRBV24-1 with TRBJ1-2; 10 bases match TRBD1. CDR3 length: 15 amino acids. V shed 3 bases and J 6 bases; nucleotides not matched to a gene: 6. CDR1 is KGHDR, CDR2 SFDVKD, per germline. This CDR3 reads CATSDPGTGVDGYTF. CDR3 DNA sequence: TGTGCCACCAGTGATCCAGGGACAGGGGTAGATGGCTACACCTTC.

The table lists this clonotype with a few counts. The chain couples TRBV29-1 to TRBJ2-1; D possibly corresponds to TRBD2 (6 bases). The V gene lost 4 bases and the J gene lost 5 bases, with 15 bases spanning the gap. Germline values: CDR1 SQVTM, CDR2 ANQGSEA. The CDR3 runs to 14 residues. The CDR3 sequence is CSVVGSGWNNEQFF. As DNA, the CDR3 is TGCAGCGTTGTGGGAAGCGGGTGGAACAATGAGCAGTTCTTC.

In this sample, this clonotype turned up a few times. The CDR3 sequence: CASSLSVPSKPEAFF. CDR3 in DNA: TGTGCCAGCAGTTTATCCGTTCCCTCGAAACCTGAAGCTTTCTTT. The V gene is TRBV27, the J gene TRBJ1-1; unclear D gene. The germline V gene has CDR1 MNHEY and CDR2 SMNVEV (reference sequence). Trimming cost V 0 bases and J 6 bases, with 14 bases left between them. CDR3 length: 15 amino acids.

This clonotype was observed a handful of times. This chain joins TRBV7-9 and TRBJ1-4, with unresolved D. Per germline, CDR1 SEHNR and CDR2 FQNEAQ (reference sequence). V was cut by 1 base and J by 8 bases, with 8 bases left in between. The CDR3 loop spans 13 amino acids. CDR3 protein: CASSLGGMEKLFF. The CDR3 region has the DNA TGTGCCAGCAGCTTAGGGGGTATGGAAAAACTGTTTTTT.

This clonotype was picked up many times. The J gene is TRBJ1-1, the V gene TRBV12-3 or TRBV12-4; maybe TRBD1 (5 bases). The CDR3 loop spans 13 amino acids. Trimming pared 3 bases from V and 4 bases from J, leaving 9 bases between. In nucleotides, the CDR3 is TGTGCCAGCAGTTTTTCCAGGGCCACTGAAGCTTTCTTT. Its protein product is CASSFSRATEAFF.

This clonotype turned up a few times. V gene TRBV3-1 combines with J gene TRBJ2-7; 8 nucleotides line up with TRBD1. Germline V lookup: CDR1 LGHDT, CDR2 YNNKEL (reference sequence). Unmatched junction bases numbered 5, after V lost 4 bases and J lost 6 bases. The CDR3 is made up of 13 amino acids. DNA of the CDR3: TGTGCCAGCAGCCTCTCGGGGACAGGCGAGCAGTACTTC. Translated, it gives CASSLSGTGEQYF.

The rearrangement links TRBV6-5 to TRBJ2-5; D is possibly TRBD1 (6 bases). CDR3 length equals 17 residues. Germline V CDR1 and CDR2: MNHEY, SVGAGI. V was trimmed by 2 bases and J by 2 bases, leaving 18 bases between them. Here the CDR3 DNA reads TGTGCCAGCAGTTACATGGGCCCGGTAGGGGGACAAGAGACCCAGTACTTC. Translating it yields CASSYMGPVGGQETQYF.

This clonotype was counted only a few times. The chain recombines TRBV4-1 with TRBJ2-1, with D perhaps assigned TRBD1 or TRBD2 (5 bases each). CDR3 length: 15 amino acids. The V gene's germline CDR1 is MGHRA and CDR2 YSYEKL. V gave up 2 bases and J gave up 8 bases, with 16 bases separating them. The CDR3 is CASSQQWGNSDEQFF. CDR3 nucleotides: TGCGCCAGCAGCCAACAATGGGGGAACTCCGATGAGCAGTTCTTC.

The chain combines TRBV9 with TRBJ2-7; D call uncertain. The germline V and J ends were trimmed by 2 bases and 2 bases, with 14 bases remaining between them. Germline values: CDR1 SGDLS, CDR2 YYNGEE. This CDR3 is built from 15 residues. The CDR3 DNA follows: TGTGCCAGCAGCGTCCCCCCTGGCAGCCCCTACGAGCAGTACGTC. This sequence encodes CASSVPPGSPYEQYV.

The sample holds a few counts of this clonotype. The rearrangement links TRBV5-1 to TRBJ2-3; D possibly corresponds to TRBD1 (6 bases). The CDR3 has 12 amino acids. Trimming took off 4 bases at V and 10 bases at J, with 13 bases between the two ends. The germline V gene encodes CDR1 SGHRS and CDR2 YFSETQ. The CDR3 sequence is CASSPGQPPQYF. The CDR3 coding sequence is TGCGCCAGCAGCCCGGGACAACCCCCGCAGTATTTT.

This chain connects TRBV12-3 or TRBV12-4 to TRBJ2-3; 12 bases align to TRBD2. The V and J ends lost 4 bases and 4 bases, in that order; junction bases with no gene match: 3. This CDR3 contains 15 residues. CDR3 region: CASSSSGGGADTQYF. CDR3 coding DNA: TGTGCCAGCAGTTCTAGCGGGGGGGGTGCAGATACGCAGTATTTT.

This clonotype has only a few counts. V usage is TRBV24-1 and J usage is TRBJ2-5; 7 positions match TRBD2. CDR3 size: 16 residues. The J segment lost 2 bases and the V segment lost 3 bases, leaving 8 bases of the junction unmatched. CDR1 and CDR2 (germline): KGHDR, SFDVKD. The CDR3, as DNA: TGTGCCACCAGTGATCCTAACACGGGAGGTCAAGAGACCCAGTACTTC. Protein product: CATSDPNTGGQETQYF.

The chain carries TRBV11-2 and TRBJ1-1; no clear D. Looked up from germline, CDR1 is SGHAT and CDR2 is FQNNGV. V lost 1 base and J 2 bases, leaving 14 bases between the germline ends. The CDR3 has 16 residues. Written as DNA, the CDR3 is TGTGCCAGCAGCTTAGCGAGGAGTTCGGGAAACACTGAAGCTTTCTTT. Amino acids: CASSLARSSGNTEAFF.